Reported below is one T cell receptor beta chain. Its antigen is undetermined. The data belong to a study of metastatic and nonmetastatic thyroid tumors. Whole-study context: Repertoires from malignant and benign thyroid patients were compared across blood and tumor or nodule tissue. Study-wide results and limits: Versus benign nodules, malignant thyroid tumors reportedly had significantly higher TCR beta diversity, in blood and tumor.

In the original processing: Using the CDR3 differences seen across clinicopathological groups, the authors built a distant-metastasis classifier for papillary thyroid cancer, which was meant to discriminate distant-metastatic patients. TCRdb re-called clones via MiXCR from the PCR reads. The V and J calls follow TCRdb's processing rather than the paper's. The table lists thousands of clones, approximately 32% of them singletons. No treatment had been given to any patient before thyroid surgery. From germline, CDR1 is SGHNT and CDR2 YYREEE (reference sequence). The CDR3 has 11 residues. The germline V and J ends were trimmed by 5 bases and 6 bases, with 5 bases remaining between them.

The sequence was collected from a female donor with papillary thyroid cancer or a benign thyroid nodule (not recorded which). Some clones in this sample may be carry-over from other donors' samples. The gene calls are TRBV5-4 and TRBJ2-2; D gene ambiguous. The specimen was adjacent normal tissue. This chain's CDR3 is CASRSSGELFF. CDR3 sequence (DNA): TGTGCCAGCAGGAGTTCCGGGGAGCTGTTTTTT.